A selection of T cell receptor beta chains follows, all from one sample in a study of CD8 T cells in ankylosing spondylitis. TCRdb ran MiXCR on the 5' RACE reads and lists one entry per CDR3 protein. The sample lists about 140,000 distinct CDR3 sequences, 30% to 35% occurring once. The specimen was synovial fluid, either unsorted or a sorted T cell fraction (not recorded which). These receptors came from a male donor with ankylosing spondylitis. The CDR3 runs from the conserved cysteine through the conserved F or W. Each record gives: J gene, D gene, clone size, V gene, CDR3 DNA, CDR3 protein. The D gene is left open where the match is weak. Rows give clone size only sometimes, using once, few, many, or a class for an expanded clone.

>TRBJ2-1|TRBD2|NA|TRBV3-1
TGTGCCAGCAGCCGGACTAGACGGGGAGAGCAGTTCTTC
CASSRTRRGEQFF
>TRBJ1-5|NA|many|TRBV7-8
TGTGCCAGCAGCTTAGAAGGCGGGGTCAATCAGCCCCAGCATTTT
CASSLEGGVNQPQHF
>TRBJ2-3|TRBD1|NA|TRBV5-5
TGTGCCAGCAGCTTTGGGACAGCCGGGGGCACAGATACGCAGTATTTT
CASSFGTAGGTDTQYF
>TRBJ2-7|NA|NA|TRBV3-1
TGTGCCAGCAGCCTTTCTCTGCTTTACGAGCAGTACTTC
CASSLSLLYEQYF
>TRBJ2-7|NA|NA|TRBV12-3/TRBV12-4
TGTGCCAGCAGTGGACCGAGTATCTCCTACGAGCAGTACTTC
CASSGPSISYEQYF
>TRBJ2-3|TRBD2|NA|TRBV5-4
TGTGCCAGCAGGACCGGGACTAGCGAGACCACAGATACGCAGTATTTT
CASRTGTSETTDTQYF
>TRBJ2-2|NA|few|TRBV6-4
TGTGCCAGCAGACAGTTTGCCGGGACCGTAACCGGGGAGCTGTTTTTT
CASRQFAGTVTGELFF
>TRBJ1-6|TRBD1|NA|TRBV6-5
TGTGCCAGCAGTTACTCGATTCCAGGGGGTTTACCCCTCCACTTT
CASSYSIPGGLPLHF
>TRBJ1-4|NA|many|TRBV5-6
TGTGCCAGCAGCTTGGTAGACACAACTAATGAAAAACTGTTTTTT
CASSLVDTTNEKLFF
>TRBJ2-5|TRBD2|NA|TRBV3-1
TGTGCCAGCAGCCAAGAACGAACGGCAGGGAGGGGAGAGACCCAGTACTTC
CASSQERTAGRGETQYF
>TRBJ2-5|TRBD2|NA|TRBV7-2
TGTGCCAGCTCCCGGGGGGGGGGAGGAGGGGAGACCCAGTACTTC
CASSRGGGGGETQYF
>TRBJ1-1|NA|NA|TRBV13
TGTGCCAGCAGCTTAGGAGGCCGGAACACTGAAGCTTTCTTT
CASSLGGRNTEAFF
>TRBJ1-3|NA|NA|TRBV28
TGTGCCAGCAGAACGACGACGGGGCGCGGTGGAAACACCATATATTTT
CASRTTTGRGGNTIYF
>TRBJ2-1|NA|NA|TRBV5-1
TGCGCCAGCAGCTTAAAGGAGAGCTCCTACAATGAGCAGTTCTTC
CASSLKESSYNEQFF
>TRBJ1-3|TRBD1|many|TRBV7-9
TGTGCCAGCAGCCACAGGGGTTCTGGAAACACCATATATTTT
CASSHRGSGNTIYF